These T cell receptor beta chains were read from a single sample in a study of T cells after yellow fever vaccination. Using its own MiXCR run on the 5' RACE reads, TCRdb lists one record per CDR3 protein. The sample carries 450,000 to 550,000 distinct CDR3 sequences, roughly a fifth recorded once. The specimen comprised PBMCs, sampled 15 days after the yellow fever booster vaccination. Every receptor here comes from a young man who received the YFV17D yellow fever vaccine. Each CDR3 is given with its conserved first and last residue. Fields, in order: clone size, V gene, D gene, J gene, CDR3 length, CDR3 protein, CDR3 DNA. A D gene is named only where the DNA matches it firmly. Some rows have no size entry. The others give once, few or many, or a class for an expanded clone.

abundance: few
v_gene: TRBV6-2/TRBV6-3
d_gene: TRBD1
j_gene: TRBJ2-1
len: 13
CDR3aa: CASSSGTGAEQFF
CDR3nt: TGTGCCAGCAGTTCAGGGACAGGCGCTGAGCAGTTCTTC

abundance: .
v_gene: TRBV20-1
d_gene: .
j_gene: TRBJ2-7
len: 13
CDR3aa: CSARSRTDYEQYF
CDR3nt: TGCAGTGCTAGATCCAGGACCGACTACGAGCAGTACTTC

abundance: .
v_gene: TRBV20-1
d_gene: TRBD2
j_gene: TRBJ2-1
len: 12
CDR3aa: CSARRLAVEQFF
CDR3nt: TGCAGTGCTAGGAGACTAGCGGTTGAGCAGTTCTTC

abundance: few
v_gene: TRBV7-2
d_gene: .
j_gene: TRBJ2-3
len: 14
CDR3aa: CASSSPTSTDTQYF
CDR3nt: TGTGCCAGCAGCTCCCCGACAAGCACAGATACGCAGTATTTT

abundance: .
v_gene: TRBV12-3/TRBV12-4
d_gene: .
j_gene: TRBJ2-1
len: 12
CDR3aa: CAITTQVDEQFF
CDR3nt: TGTGCCATCACCACCCAGGTGGATGAGCAGTTCTTC

abundance: .
v_gene: TRBV29-1
d_gene: .
j_gene: TRBJ2-1
len: 12
CDR3aa: CSVAGSYNEQFF
CDR3nt: TGCAGCGTTGCGGGGTCCTACAATGAGCAGTTCTTC

abundance: few
v_gene: TRBV29-1
d_gene: .
j_gene: TRBJ1-2
len: 14
CDR3aa: CSVDSGNWPDGYTF
CDR3nt: TGCAGCGTTGATTCGGGTAACTGGCCCGATGGCTACACCTTC

abundance: few
v_gene: TRBV6-1
d_gene: .
j_gene: TRBJ2-7
len: 13
CDR3aa: CASKNLRETEQYF
CDR3nt: TGTGCCAGCAAGAATTTACGGGAGACCGAGCAGTACTTC

abundance: .
v_gene: TRBV19
d_gene: .
j_gene: TRBJ1-2
len: 17
CDR3aa: CASSTEHTAAGPYGYTF
CDR3nt: TGTGCCAGTAGTACGGAGCACACGGCCGCAGGTCCCTATGGCTACACCTTC

abundance: .
v_gene: TRBV6-2/TRBV6-3
d_gene: TRBD2
j_gene: TRBJ2-7
len: 13
CDR3aa: CASRLRESYEQYF
CDR3nt: TGTGCCAGCAGACTGCGGGAGAGCTACGAGCAGTACTTC

abundance: few
v_gene: TRBV28
d_gene: TRBD1
j_gene: TRBJ1-5
len: 17
CDR3aa: CASSSNIPGTGSQPQHF
CDR3nt: TGTGCCAGCAGCTCTAATATTCCCGGGACAGGGAGTCAGCCCCAGCATTTT

abundance: .
v_gene: TRBV5-1
d_gene: .
j_gene: TRBJ1-6
len: 14
CDR3aa: CASSLAWKNSPLHF
CDR3nt: TGCGCCAGCAGCTTGGCGTGGAAGAATTCACCCCTCCACTTT

abundance: .
v_gene: TRBV6-2/TRBV6-3
d_gene: TRBD1
j_gene: TRBJ2-2
len: 16
CDR3aa: CASRPGVGGDTGELFF
CDR3nt: TGTGCCAGCAGGCCCGGAGTAGGGGGCGACACCGGGGAGCTGTTTTTT

abundance: few
v_gene: TRBV27
d_gene: .
j_gene: TRBJ2-3
len: 16
CDR3aa: CASSLILGPTTDTQYF
CDR3nt: TGTGCCAGCAGTTTAATCCTCGGACCCACGACAGATACGCAGTATTTT

abundance: few
v_gene: TRBV23-1
d_gene: .
j_gene: TRBJ2-3
len: 16
CDR3aa: CASTTIDLWGLNTQYF
CDR3nt: TGCGCCAGCACTACAATCGACCTATGGGGGCTAAATACGCAGTATTTT

abundance: .
v_gene: TRBV20-1
d_gene: .
j_gene: TRBJ2-7
len: 12
CDR3aa: CSARPFTYEQYF
CDR3nt: TGCAGTGCTAGACCTTTCACCTACGAGCAGTACTTC

abundance: .
v_gene: TRBV20-1
d_gene: TRBD2
j_gene: TRBJ2-1
len: 14
CDR3aa: CSPKGGSSYNEQFF
CDR3nt: TGCAGCCCAAAGGGCGGGAGCTCCTACAATGAGCAGTTCTTC

abundance: .
v_gene: TRBV7-9
d_gene: .
j_gene: TRBJ1-1
len: 17
CDR3aa: CASSLYPAREVDTEAFF
CDR3nt: TGTGCCAGCAGCTTATACCCCGCGAGGGAGGTAGACACTGAAGCTTTCTTT

abundance: .
v_gene: TRBV24-1
d_gene: .
j_gene: TRBJ2-3
len: 16
CDR3aa: CATSDFGQGPADTQYF
CDR3nt: TGTGCCACCAGTGATTTCGGTCAGGGTCCAGCTGATACGCAGTATTTT

abundance: .
v_gene: TRBV19
d_gene: .
j_gene: TRBJ2-2
len: 13
CDR3aa: CASSITNTGELFF
CDR3nt: TGTGCCAGTAGTATAACCAACACCGGGGAGCTGTTTTTT

abundance: few
v_gene: TRBV28
d_gene: TRBD2
j_gene: TRBJ2-3
len: 17
CDR3aa: CASSSQGTSGKADTQYF
CDR3nt: TGTGCCAGCAGTTCTCAGGGGACTAGCGGAAAGGCGGATACGCAGTATTTT

abundance: .
v_gene: TRBV7-2
d_gene: TRBD1
j_gene: TRBJ2-7
len: 14
CDR3aa: CASTGTGGWYEQYF
CDR3nt: TGTGCCAGCACCGGGACAGGGGGCTGGTACGAGCAGTACTTC

abundance: many
v_gene: TRBV3-1
d_gene: .
j_gene: TRBJ2-7
len: 12
CDR3aa: CASSPLPGEQYF
CDR3nt: TGTGCCAGCAGCCCCCTCCCGGGAGAGCAGTACTTC

abundance: few
v_gene: TRBV7-2
d_gene: .
j_gene: TRBJ2-1
len: 14
CDR3aa: CASSRAGLDNEQFF
CDR3nt: TGTGCCAGCAGCCGTGCGGGACTCGACAATGAGCAGTTCTTC

abundance: .
v_gene: TRBV19
d_gene: .
j_gene: TRBJ2-5
len: 12
CDR3aa: CASSIGDETQYF
CDR3nt: TGTGCCAGTAGTATCGGGGACGAGACCCAGTACTTC

abundance: few
v_gene: TRBV15
d_gene: .
j_gene: TRBJ1-4
len: 12
CDR3aa: CATSRVNEKLFF
CDR3nt: TGTGCCACCAGCAGAGTGAATGAAAAACTGTTTTTT

abundance: .
v_gene: TRBV10-3
d_gene: .
j_gene: TRBJ2-2
len: 13
CDR3aa: CASQGNFAGELFF
CDR3nt: TGTGCCTCTCAGGGAAACTTCGCCGGGGAGCTGTTTTTT

abundance: few
v_gene: TRBV20-1
d_gene: TRBD2
j_gene: TRBJ2-1
len: 13
CDR3aa: CSAGLAGAAEQFF
CDR3nt: TGCAGTGCCGGACTAGCGGGAGCGGCTGAGCAGTTCTTC

abundance: few
v_gene: TRBV5-1
d_gene: .
j_gene: TRBJ1-1
len: 13
CDR3aa: CASSFDPKTEAFF
CDR3nt: TGCGCCAGCAGCTTTGACCCGAAGACTGAAGCTTTCTTT

abundance: .
v_gene: TRBV7-2
d_gene: .
j_gene: TRBJ2-5
len: 14
CDR3aa: CASSSGRRAETQYF
CDR3nt: TGTGCCAGCAGCTCCGGGCGTCGGGCCGAGACCCAGTACTTC

abundance: .
v_gene: TRBV12-3/TRBV12-4
d_gene: .
j_gene: TRBJ1-6
len: 12
CDR3aa: CASSLGKDTLHF
CDR3nt: TGTGCCAGCAGTTTGGGGAAGGACACCCTCCACTTT

abundance: few
v_gene: TRBV20-1
d_gene: TRBD1
j_gene: TRBJ1-2
len: 13
CDR3aa: CSANPTGPYGYTF
CDR3nt: TGCAGTGCTAACCCGACAGGGCCCTATGGCTACACCTTC

abundance: .
v_gene: TRBV7-2
d_gene: .
j_gene: TRBJ2-3
len: 12
CDR3aa: CASSLFPDTQYF
CDR3nt: TGTGCCAGCAGCTTATTTCCGGATACGCAGTATTTT

abundance: .
v_gene: TRBV4-3
d_gene: .
j_gene: TRBJ1-3
len: 15
CDR3aa: CASSQANPSGNTIYF
CDR3nt: TGCGCCAGCAGCCAAGCCAACCCGTCTGGAAACACCATATATTTT

abundance: .
v_gene: TRBV7-2
d_gene: .
j_gene: TRBJ1-2
len: 12
CDR3aa: CASSSPPGGYTF
CDR3nt: TGTGCCAGCAGCTCCCCTCCCGGTGGCTACACCTTC

abundance: few
v_gene: TRBV6-1
d_gene: TRBD2
j_gene: TRBJ2-7
len: 16
CDR3aa: CASSPRLAGVPYEQYF
CDR3nt: TGTGCCAGCAGCCCAAGACTAGCGGGAGTTCCCTACGAGCAGTACTTC

abundance: .
v_gene: TRBV7-2
d_gene: TRBD2
j_gene: TRBJ2-1
len: 15
CDR3aa: CASSLVSGSINEQFF
CDR3nt: TGTGCCAGCAGCTTAGTTAGCGGGAGTATTAATGAGCAGTTCTTC

abundance: few
v_gene: TRBV2
d_gene: .
j_gene: TRBJ2-1
len: 13
CDR3aa: CASNLDPSHEQFF
CDR3nt: TGTGCCAGCAACCTCGACCCGTCCCATGAGCAGTTCTTC

abundance: .
v_gene: TRBV29-1
d_gene: TRBD2
j_gene: TRBJ2-7
len: 16
CDR3aa: CSVDPGTSGRADEQYF
CDR3nt: TGCAGCGTAGATCCCGGGACTAGCGGGAGGGCCGACGAGCAGTACTTC

abundance: few
v_gene: TRBV5-1
d_gene: .
j_gene: TRBJ1-6
len: 13
CDR3aa: CASSSDVASPLHF
CDR3nt: TGCGCCAGCAGCTCCGACGTAGCCTCACCCCTCCACTTT

abundance: .
v_gene: TRBV5-1
d_gene: .
j_gene: TRBJ1-4
len: 15
CDR3aa: CASSLAQNTNEKLFF
CDR3nt: TGCGCCAGCAGCTTGGCACAGAATACTAATGAAAAACTGTTTTTT

abundance: few
v_gene: TRBV12-3/TRBV12-4
d_gene: .
j_gene: TRBJ2-5
len: 14
CDR3aa: CASSPTSFLETQYF
CDR3nt: .

abundance: .
v_gene: TRBV10-3
d_gene: .
j_gene: TRBJ2-5
len: 16
CDR3aa: CAISESGGRVGETQYF
CDR3nt: TGTGCCATCAGTGAGTCGGGAGGAAGGGTAGGCGAGACCCAGTACTTC

abundance: .
v_gene: TRBV11-1
d_gene: TRBD2
j_gene: TRBJ2-3
len: 18
CDR3aa: CASSSGLAGDRVTDTQYF
CDR3nt: TGTGCCAGCAGCTCCGGACTAGCGGGAGATCGGGTTACAGATACGCAGTATTTT

abundance: .
v_gene: TRBV7-8
d_gene: .
j_gene: TRBJ1-2
len: 15
CDR3aa: CASSLASGGNYGYTF
CDR3nt: TGTGCCAGCAGCTTAGCTTCTGGGGGGAACTATGGCTACACCTTC

abundance: .
v_gene: TRBV29-1
d_gene: .
j_gene: TRBJ1-1
len: 12
CDR3aa: CSVLGGITEAFF
CDR3nt: TGCAGCGTTTTGGGGGGTATCACTGAAGCTTTCTTT

abundance: .
v_gene: TRBV20-1
d_gene: .
j_gene: TRBJ2-7
len: 13
CDR3aa: CSARRLGAYEQYF
CDR3nt: TGCAGTGCTAGAAGGCTTGGAGCTTACGAGCAGTACTTC

abundance: .
v_gene: TRBV4-3
d_gene: .
j_gene: TRBJ1-2
len: 16
CDR3aa: CASSQFRDNRAYGYTF
CDR3nt: TGCGCCAGCAGCCAATTTCGGGACAATCGGGCCTATGGCTACACCTTC

abundance: .
v_gene: TRBV6-5
d_gene: .
j_gene: TRBJ2-3
len: 14
CDR3aa: CASSYSPGADTQYF
CDR3nt: TGTGCCAGCAGTTACTCGCCTGGAGCAGATACGCAGTATTTT

abundance: few
v_gene: TRBV9
d_gene: .
j_gene: TRBJ1-1
len: 14
CDR3aa: CASSVGRDRAEAFF
CDR3nt: TGTGCCAGCAGCGTAGGTCGGGATAGGGCCGAAGCTTTCTTT

abundance: .
v_gene: TRBV7-3
d_gene: TRBD2
j_gene: TRBJ2-1
len: 15
CDR3aa: CASSMGLAVYNEQFF
CDR3nt: TGTGCCAGCAGCATGGGACTAGCGGTTTACAATGAGCAGTTCTTC

abundance: .
v_gene: TRBV11-2
d_gene: .
j_gene: TRBJ1-1
len: 11
CDR3aa: CASSPGQKAFF
CDR3nt: TGTGCCAGCAGCCCCGGACAGAAAGCTTTCTTT

abundance: .
v_gene: TRBV10-3
d_gene: .
j_gene: TRBJ2-7
len: 11
CDR3aa: CAITLDSEQYF
CDR3nt: TGTGCCATCACACTAGACAGCGAGCAGTACTTC

abundance: few
v_gene: TRBV3-1
d_gene: TRBD2
j_gene: TRBJ2-1
len: 15
CDR3aa: CASSREGWSYNEQFF
CDR3nt: TGTGCCAGCAGCCGGGAGGGCTGGTCCTACAATGAGCAGTTCTTC